Shown below are 9 T cell receptor beta chains from a single sample sequenced in a study of T cell clonality in common variable immunodeficiency. Produced via immunoSEQ multiplex PCR; TCRdb's table is partial and in-frame only. The sample contains about 52,000 clones, none occurring once; just over 2% lies in the top ten. Material: peripheral blood mononuclear cells. All receptors come from a person aged 18 to 75 in good health.

At least ten counts were recorded for this clone. The missing CDR3 end, 3 residues past where the read stops, is filled in from the germline J gene. This chain uses TRBV20-1 with TRBJ2-2; D is perhaps TRBD2 (6 bases). V was shortened by 7 bases and J by 3 bases, with 21 bases between the two germline ends. CDR3 length: 16 residues. In germline, CDR1 is DFQATT, CDR2 SNEGSKA (reference sequence). CDR3 residues: CSDPPSRDSYTGELFF. CDR3 DNA, as far as it was read: TGCAGTGACCCACCAAGCCGGGACTCCTACACCGGGGAG.

As to this clone: Read sequence stops 3 residues before the CDR3 end, and the germline J gene provides the missing end. V usage is TRBV11-2 and J usage is TRBJ2-7, with TRBD1 matching over 9 bases. After removal of 5 bases from V and 6 bases from J, the junction contained 8 bases not matched to a gene. The CDR3 covers 14 residues. Germline lookup yields CDR1 SGHAT and CDR2 FQNNGV. The CDR3 reads CASSPGGTGSEQYF. CDR3 DNA, as far as it was read: TGTGCCAGCAGCCCCGGCGGGACAGGGAGCGAG. Using reference TRBV11-2 and TRBJ2-7 for the parts outside the CDR3, the full variable domain is EAGVAQSPRYKIIEKRQSVAFWCNPISGHATLYWYQQILGQGPKLLIQFQNNGVVDDSQLPKDRFSAERLKGVDSTLKIQPAKLEDSAVYLCASSPGGTGSEQYFGPGTRLTVT.

This clone was counted ten times or more. The read falls 3 residues short of the CDR3 end, and the missing part is taken from the germline J gene. The chain links TRBV29-1 to TRBJ1-1; possible D gene TRBD1, 5 bases. Trimming left V 6 bases short and J 2 bases short, with 10 bases between. Looked up from germline, CDR1 is SQVTM and CDR2 is ANQGSEA. The CDR3 covers 12 residues. CDR3 protein: CSVLTANTEAFF. Incomplete CDR3 DNA: TGCAGCGTCCTGACAGCTAACACTGAA.

This clone was seen ten or more times. The CDR3 goes on 3 residues after the read ends, and that part is filled in from the germline J gene. J is TRBJ1-2 and V is TRBV5-1, with D hard to call. Per germline, CDR1 SGHRS and CDR2 YFSETQ. V was cut by 4 bases and J by 4 bases, with 14 bases left in between. This CDR3 contains 14 residues. The CDR3 loop is CASSPGEGGYGYTF. The part of the CDR3 DNA that was read is TGCGCCAGCAGCCCCGGCGAAGGCGGCTATGGC.

In its sample, this clone was seen many times. The sequenced CDR3 bases are TGTGCCAGCAGCTACAGGCCGGGCACAGATACG. Translating gives CASSYRPGTDT. The CDR3 in full is CASSYRPGTDTQYF. The chain couples TRBV11-2 to TRBJ2-3; D is possibly TRBD1 (5 bases). The read gets to within 3 residues of the CDR3 end, and the germline J gene fills in the rest. V was clipped by 4 bases and J by 1 base, with 9 bases between them. The CDR3 has 14 amino acids. Looked up from germline, CDR1 is SGHAT and CDR2 is FQNNGV.

Points on this clone: The read stops 3 residues short of the end of the CDR3; the missing end is completed from the germline J gene. The chain couples TRBV5-1 to TRBJ2-1, with TRBD2 identical over 10 bases. This CDR3 is 15 amino acids long. The V and J ends lost 0 bases and 4 bases, in that order; junction bases with no gene match: 1. Germline V gene lookup returns CDR1 SGHRS and CDR2 YFSETQ. The sequenced part of the CDR3 DNA is TGCGCCAGCAGCTTGGGGACTAGCGGTTACAATGAG. This encodes CASSLGTSGYNE. In full, the CDR3 reads CASSLGTSGYNEQFF.

On this clone itself: The read finishes 3 residues shy of the CDR3 end, and the germline J gene is used to complete it. This chain joins TRBV2 and TRBJ2-3; 7 nucleotides line up with TRBD2. The CDR3 is made up of 18 amino acids. Germline V gene sequence: CDR1 SNHLY, CDR2 FYNNEI. The trim removed 8 bases at V and 0 bases at J, leaving 17 bases unmatched. The CDR3 reads CASRGGSARGASTDTQYF. The CDR3 bases that were read are TGTGCCAGCCGGGGAGGGTCAGCCCGGGGAGCTAGCACAGATACG.

This clone occurred many times. The read is 3 residues too short to cover the CDR3 end, so that end is filled in from the germline J gene. The rearrangement joins TRBV7-3 to TRBJ2-3, with D possibly being TRBD1 (5 bases). Per germline, CDR1 SGHTA and CDR2 FQGTGA. V was pared by 5 bases and J by 2 bases, with 14 bases between. The CDR3 is 15 amino acids. This CDR3 is CASSPSRVSTDTQYF. CDR3 DNA (partial): TGTGCCAGCAGCCCGTCCAGGGTTTCCACAGATACG.

This clone was found many times. The read finishes 3 residues shy of the CDR3 end, and the germline J gene is used to complete it. The genes are TRBV7-3 and TRBJ2-3; a possible D gene is TRBD2 (6 bases). The V end was cut by 5 bases, the J end by 2 bases, with 17 bases between. The CDR3 spans 16 residues. CDR1 and CDR2 (germline): SGHTA, FQGTGA. CDR3 amino acids: CASSPDYLLFTDTQYF. The CDR3 bases that were read are TGTGCCAGCAGCCCGGACTACCTTCTCTTCACAGATACG.